The clone carrying this TCR beta chain was recorded at least ten times. The antigen remains unidentified. These data originate in a study of CD8 T cells in ankylosing spondylitis. Study-wide findings and caveats: From matched ankylosing spondylitis synovial fluid, disease-linked clones were reportedly recovered at significantly enriched levels. Disease-linked clones proved CD8+ and comparatively uncommon in peripheral blood. Both synovial fluid and blood in reactive arthritis had previously been reported to carry some motif variants.

The CDR3 length is 15 residues. Germline values: CDR1 SGHTA, CDR2 FQGNSA. The junction had 5 bases not matched to a gene; V was cut back by 1 base and J by 2 bases. MiXCR was run by TCRdb on the 5' RACE reads, yielding one entry per CDR3 protein. The data contain roughly 97,000 distinct CDR3 sequences, almost 8.5% of them singletons. The sequenced sample consisted of blood, either unsorted or a sorted T cell fraction (not recorded which). This clonotype originated in a male donor with ankylosing spondylitis or in good health (not recorded which). The chain carries TRBV7-2 and TRBJ2-7, with TRBD2 identical over 7 bases. The CDR3 bases are TGTGCCAGCAGCTTAGGAGCAGCGGGGACCTACGAGCAGTACTTC. It is translated as CASSLGAAGTYEQYF.